A single sample is the source of the 15 T cell receptor beta chains below, sequenced in a study of tumor-infiltrating lymphocytes in primary liver carcinoma. The input was 500 ng total RNA; TCR beta cDNA was made from it with a constant-region primer. A slightly modified ARM-PCR protocol with three nested multiplex PCR rounds produced these TCR beta libraries. A C-beta reverse primer was combined with TRBV1-TRBV30 forward primers in the first two PCR rounds, and each round had around 11 cycles. From the multiplex PCR reads, TCRdb called clonotypes with MiXCR, one entry per CDR3 protein. The data hold around 79,000 distinct CDR3 sequences, with roughly 69% observed a single time. Unsorted bulk tissue (roughly 17-34 mg) underwent RNA and DNA co-extraction. The sequencing sample was made of tumor-adjacent normal liver tissue. The receptors originated from a man aged 40-49 years with primary liver carcinoma and hepatitis B virus infection.

A note on this clonotype: A much larger clone is a single base away; this may be a read error. This sequence joins TRBV5-1 and TRBJ1-4; TRBD1 aligns across 12 bases. This CDR3 contains 19 residues. V shed 2 bases and J 3 bases; nucleotides not matched to a gene: 11. Germline-derived CDR1 and CDR2 are SGHRS and YFSETQ. CDR3 in DNA: TGCGCCAGCAGCTTAGCCGGGACAGGGGGCTTCATGGCTAATGAAAAACTGTTTTTT. It specifies CASSLAGTGGFMANEKLFF.

This clonotype was observed a few times. The chain uses TRBV10-3 and TRBJ2-1; the D is unclear. V was trimmed by 2 bases and J by 4 bases, leaving 9 bases between them. The CDR3 has 14 amino acids. The germline V gene encodes CDR1 ENHRY and CDR2 SYGVKD. The CDR3: CAISEGLGYNEQFF. The CDR3 DNA reads TGTGCCATCAGTGAGGGGTTGGGATACAATGAGCAGTTCTTC.

Comment on this clonotype: One end of the junction fails to match germline, which may point to a read error. The CDR3 loop reads CVSSSGTVSSYNEQFF. The CDR3 region has the DNA TGTGTCAGCAGCTCAGGGACAGTGAGCTCCTACAATGAGCAGTTCTTC. This chain joins TRBV9 and TRBJ2-1; 7 nucleotides line up with TRBD1. The CDR3 length is 16 residues. CDR1 SGDLS and CDR2 YYNGEE come from the germline V gene.

In the case of this clonotype: A read error may be the cause here, since a much bigger clone is one base away. The CDR3 spells CASRTGEAHTEALF. DNA of the CDR3: TGTGCCAGCAGGACGGGGGAGGCCCACACTGAAGCTCTCTTT. This chain connects TRBV28 to TRBJ1-1; possibly TRBD1 for D (5 bases). CDR1 MDHEN and CDR2 SYDVKM come from the germline V gene. This CDR3 has 14 residues. Supplemented by reference TRBV28 and TRBJ1-1, the full variable domain reads DVKVTQSSRYLVKRTGEKVFLECVQDMDHENMFWYRQDPGLGLRLIYFSYDVKMKEKGDIPEGYSVSREKKERFSLILESASTNQTSMYLCASRTGEAHTEALFGQGTRLTVV.

Points on this clonotype: Relative to the germline gene, one junction end is altered; a read error may explain this. The V and J genes are TRBV6-5 and TRBJ2-3; perhaps TRBD1 as D (6 bases). The germline V gene encodes CDR1 MNHEY and CDR2 SVGAGI. This CDR3 has 14 amino acids. The CDR3 reads CTSSYHDRSDTQYF. CDR3 coding DNA: TGTACCAGCAGTTACCATGACAGGTCAGATACGCAGTATTTT.

Concerning this clonotype itself: A junction end diverges from the germline sequence, so it may reflect a read error. The CDR3 coding sequence is TGTGCCAGCAAAGGCTCCACCTTC. It encodes CASKGSTF. This rearrangement joins TRBV6-5 to TRBJ1-2; D is unclear. Germline CDR1 is MNHEY and CDR2 is SVGAGI. The CDR3 totals 8 residues.

This clonotype has a single count. An end of the junction differs from the germline gene, which may be a read error. The chain recombines TRBV6-5 with TRBJ2-1, with TRBD1 identical over 7 bases. This CDR3 spans 15 amino acids. Germline assignment: CDR1 MNHEY and CDR2 SVGAGI. The CDR3 here is CASSFPTGSHNGQFF. DNA for the CDR3: TGTGCCAGCAGTTTCCCGACAGGGTCCCACAATGGGCAGTTCTTC.

The rearrangement uses TRBV5-4 and TRBJ2-3; 8 nucleotides line up with TRBD1. The trim removed 4 bases at V and 14 bases at J, leaving 18 bases unmatched. This CDR3 has 15 residues. CDR1 is SGHNT and CDR2 is YYREEE in the germline V gene (reference sequence). CDR3 DNA: TGTGCCAGCAGCGGGGGACAGGCCAGCACAGATAGGCTGTATTTT. It is translated as CASSGGQASTDRLYF. The full variable domain, completed using reference TRBV5-4 and TRBJ2-3, is ETGVTQSPTHLIKTRGQQVTLRCSSQSGHNTVSWYQQALGQGPQFIFQYYREEENGRGNFPPRFSGLQFPNYSSELNVNALELDDSALYLCASSGGQASTDRLYFGPGTRLTVL.

As to this clonotype: This is likely a read error, given that the CDR3 carries no conserved phenylalanine or tryptophan at its end. The CDR3 spells CASSQPGQRILNTEAFL. The CDR3 nucleotides are TGTGCCAGCAGTCAACCGGGACAGCGGATTCTGAACACTGAAGCTTTCCTT. This chain uses TRBV6-5 with TRBJ1-1; 7 bases are shared with TRBD1. The V gene's germline CDR1 is MNHEY and CDR2 SVGAGI. Unmatched junction bases numbered 12, after V lost 5 bases and J lost 0 bases. The CDR3 loop spans 17 amino acids.

Note on this clonotype: An end of the junction does not agree with germline; a read error may underlie this. This chain uses TRBV10-3 with TRBJ2-7; TRBD2 might be the D (6 bases). CDR3 size: 16 residues. Germline V gene sequence: CDR1 ENHRY, CDR2 SYGVKD. In DNA form, the CDR3 reads TGTGCCATCAGTGCTTCTAGTGGGAGGAAGGCCAACGACCAGTACTTC. Its translation is CAISASSGRKANDQYF.

In this sample, this clonotype turned up a few times. The rearrangement joins TRBV10-3 to TRBJ2-2; a possible D gene is TRBD2 (5 bases). V was shortened by 10 bases and J by 6 bases, with 15 bases between the two germline ends. CDR1 and CDR2 (germline): ENHRY, SYGVKD. The CDR3 is made up of 13 amino acids. CDR3 sequence reads: CATAGSTPGELFF. The CDR3 DNA reads as TGTGCCACCGCTGGGAGTACACCCGGGGAGCTGTTTTTT.

Of note for this clonotype: The junction departs from germline at one end; a sequencing error may be responsible. The rearrangement links TRBV11-2 to TRBJ2-1; 9 bases are a match to TRBD2. The length of the CDR3 is 15 residues. The germline V gene encodes CDR1 SGHAT and CDR2 FQNNGV. The chain's CDR3 is CASSLAGRSYDEKFF. The DNA of the CDR3 is TGTGCCAGTAGCCTAGCGGGAAGGTCCTACGATGAGAAGTTCTTC. Full variable domain (remainder filled in from reference TRBV11-2 and TRBJ2-1): EAGVAQSPRYKIIEKRQSVAFWCNPISGHATLYWYQQILGQGPKLLIQFQNNGVVDDSQLPKDRFSAERLKGVDSTLKIQPAKLEDSAVYLCASSLAGRSYDEKFFGPGTRLTVL.

Comment on this clonotype: This CDR3 fails to terminate in the conserved phenylalanine or tryptophan, so it likely reflects a read error. V is TRBV11-2 and J is TRBJ2-1, with 9 bases identical to TRBD2. The CDR3 runs to 16 residues. CDR1 and CDR2 (germline): SGHAT, FQNNGV. CDR3 sequence (DNA): TGTGCCAACAGCCTAGAGCTCCTAGCGGGATTGAAAGAGCAGTTCTCC. It encodes CANSLELLAGLKEQFS.

A single count supports this clonotype. At one end, the junction sequence differs from germline, possibly due to a read error. The J gene is TRBJ2-7, the V gene TRBV4-2; D might be TRBD2 (5 bases). Per the germline V gene, CDR1 is LGHNA and CDR2 is YNFKEQ. The CDR3 is made up of 16 amino acids. Written as DNA, the CDR3 is TGTGCCAGCAGCCTCATAGGGCTATCGGGATCCTATGAGCAGTACTTC. Amino acids: CASSLIGLSGSYEQYF.

Concerning this clonotype itself: An end of the junction differs from the germline gene, which may be a read error. The CDR3 DNA is TGTGCCAGGAGCTTCGGGGGGGCGGATACGCAGTATTTT. Protein sequence: CARSFGGADTQYF. The chain is built from TRBV11-2 and TRBJ2-3; 8 nucleotides match TRBD2. Germline values: CDR1 SGHAT, CDR2 FQNNGV. CDR3 length: 13 amino acids.